This TCR beta chain was sequenced during a study of control samples from healthy donors and cancer patients. Comment on this clone: This sample also contains other DNA sequences that code for the same CDR3.

The CDR3 has 15 residues. Trimming removed 2 bases at V and 3 bases at J, with 15 bases between. CDR1 SGHRS and CDR2 YFSETQ come from the germline V gene. Measured with immunoSEQ multiplex PCR; TCRdb has only the in-frame clones, and not every one. Among some 110,000 clones, 85% to 90% were seen once, and the ten largest hold about 1%. The TCR was taken from a woman between 45 and 65 years old with colorectal cancer. The rearrangement uses TRBV5-1 and TRBJ2-7, with D perhaps TRBD2 (7 bases). The sequenced sample was PBMCs. The CDR3 DNA is TGCGCCAGCAGCTTAACCGGGGGCGGGGGCTACGAGCAGTACTTC. Translation: CASSLTGGGGYEQYF.